This paragraph covers one T cell receptor (beta chain) sequence. Its antigen is undetermined. This CDR3 region has 15 residues. Unmatched junction bases numbered 2, after V lost 3 bases and J lost 6 bases. The germline gives CDR1 SGDLS, CDR2 YYNGEE. The PCR was carried out with 60 Vbeta primers and 13 Jbeta primers. Assay used: immunoSEQ multiplex PCR; TCRdb lists only in-frame clones, some missing. The sample shows some 110,000 clones, roughly 80% of them seen only once. The record originates from a study of cytomegalovirus exposure and HLA in healthy donors. Study-level points and caveats: Both high specificity and high sensitivity reportedly marked the classifier's diagnosis of cytomegalovirus status. The number of N-insertions in an Asian-associated ancestry cluster was reportedly below the approximately 680-donor mean in a later analysis. Data from an earlier analysis indicated that most TCR beta V segments were productive either about 90% or about 30% of the time.

The genes are TRBV9 and TRBJ2-1, with 14 bases fitting TRBD2. This TCR came from a man in his thirties or forties in good health and CMV-seropositive. The source material was PBMCs. This chain's CDR3 is CASSGGTSGGNEQFF. CDR3 nucleotide sequence: TGTGCCAGCAGCGGGGGGACTAGCGGGGGCAATGAGCAGTTCTTC.